The entry below describes one T cell receptor beta chain. Its antigen is currently unknown. This sample is drawn from a study of monozygotic twins with inflammatory bowel disease. General observations from the study: Repertoire likeness was no different across concordant and discordant twins, perhaps owing to restricted power.

Germline V lookup: CDR1 MRHNA, CDR2 SNTAGT. The CDR3 length is 16 residues. TCRdb re-analyzed the 5' RACE reads; it lists each CDR3 protein once, without DNA. The sample includes some 130,000 distinct CDR3 sequences. The chain employs TRBV6-4 and TRBJ1-5; there is no DNA to check the TCRdb D call of TRBD1. The TCR was taken from a human donor with ulcerative colitis or Crohn's disease, or a healthy co-twin of an affected twin (not recorded which). The sample consisted of blood. The CDR3: CASSDSPDRGNQPQHF.